This TCR beta chain was retrieved from a study of T cell responses to AZD1222 COVID-19 vaccine (dated by TCRdb to the early 2020s). The study in broad terms: Because spike-specific TCR depth and breadth did not differ between the two schedules, AZD1222 recipients who got a second dose at roughly 4 weeks were pooled with those who got a second dose at roughly 12 weeks. A total of 230 or so trial participants underwent TCR sequencing, of whom around 200 received two doses of AZD1222 and some 26 received two doses of the MenACWY control vaccine. Trial participants were enrolled into age subgroups of 18-55, 56-69 and 70-plus years, which contained around 150, 29 and 61 TCR-sequenced participants, respectively. Study-level results and caveats: Participants were mostly white British and included more females than males, and it was suggested by the authors that clonal diversity may have been underestimated. No day 14 peak-response samples were available, so repertoires were characterized only after the peak T cell response. The whole spike protein was spanned by vaccine-associated CD4 TCRs, and dominant responses were seen in regions 160-218 and 743-854. Conclusions about previously exposed vaccinees were limited because only six or seven AZD1222 recipients were SARS-CoV-2 seropositive at baseline. The 56-69-year group was small, and its depth increase did not reach significance, likely because of low power. Epitopes outside the regions mutated in the B.1.351 and B.1.1.7 variants were reportedly recognized by nearly half of the unique spike-specific TCRs. Spike-specific TCR breadth and depth rose significantly after two AZD1222 doses compared with day 0 and with MenACWY recipients.

The germline V gene specifies LGHNA as CDR1 and YSLEER as CDR2. Cut back by 3 bases and 0 bases, the V and J ends lie 11 bases apart. Spanning cysteine to phenylalanine, the CDR3 consists of 15 amino acids. Of all the DNA, just the CDR3 is kept, 45 bases in frame from base 1. The CDR3 regions of human TCRbeta chains were subjected to immunosequencing. The study's own analysis went as follows. Repertoire TCRs were matched against a reference library of SARS-CoV-2-specific TCRs generated with the MIRA antigen-specificity platform. Breadth was defined as the fraction of unique TCRs that were SARS-CoV-2-associated. Depth was defined as the fraction of total T cells that were SARS-CoV-2-associated. Using the MIRA data, every spike-specific TCR was mapped to the spike region that the TCR reacted to and assigned to either a CD4 or a CD8 class. Log10-transformed breadth and depth values were compared by one-way ANOVA with Sidak's multiple comparisons tests. Entries here come from immuneACCESS through TCRdb and include only in-frame sequences with V and J called. Some clones fail to appear in such tables; in the studies checked, an unresolved V gene covers under half of the shortfall, and the cause of the remainder is unknown. The V and J calls and the clone size are those of that table, but D and trimming were determined from the DNA. In this sample the table shows 85,000 to 120,000 clones, roughly 83% of which occur a single time. Clones ranked in the top ten supply about 18% of the sample.

Remarks on this clone: No cognate antigen has been identified for it. Base qualities are missing; no much larger clone stands one base away.

The sample's time point label, decoded: baseline before first vaccination. Vaccinee samples came from UK trials COV001 and COV002, including a single-blind randomized controlled phase 2/3 trial of AZD1222 (ChAdOx1 nCoV-19) in healthy adults. For TCRbeta chain sequencing, PBMC samples from trial participants were taken at day 0 and at day 28 after the second dose. Sequencing was performed on peripheral blood, taken on day 0 of AZD1222 vaccination. The rearrangement joined TRBV4-3 to TRBJ1-1, with the D gene not confidently named. The TCR originated in an adult in good health. The nucleotide sequence is TGCGCCAGCAGCCAGCGTCCAGTCATGAACACTGAAGCTTTCTTT. Protein translation: CASSQRPVMNTEAFF.